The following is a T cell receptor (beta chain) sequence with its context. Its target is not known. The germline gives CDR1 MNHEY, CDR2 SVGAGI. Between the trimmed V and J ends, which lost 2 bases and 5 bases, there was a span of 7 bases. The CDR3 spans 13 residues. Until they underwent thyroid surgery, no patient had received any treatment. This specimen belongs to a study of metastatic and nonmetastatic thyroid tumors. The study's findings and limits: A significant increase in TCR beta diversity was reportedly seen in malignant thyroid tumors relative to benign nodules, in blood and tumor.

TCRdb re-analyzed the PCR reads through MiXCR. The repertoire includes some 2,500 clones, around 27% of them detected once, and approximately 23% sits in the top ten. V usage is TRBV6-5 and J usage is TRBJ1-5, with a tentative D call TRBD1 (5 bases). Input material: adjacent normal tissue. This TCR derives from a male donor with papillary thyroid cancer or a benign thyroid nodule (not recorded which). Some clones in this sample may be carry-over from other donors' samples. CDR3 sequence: CASSYRGDQPQHF. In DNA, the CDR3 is TGTGCCAGCAGTTACCGGGGGGATCAGCCCCAGCATTTT.